This T cell receptor (beta chain) was obtained from a study of shared clonotypes between healthy human individuals. Worth noting for this clone: At the DNA level, this CDR3 is encoded by other sequences in the same sample as well.

This CDR3 contains 12 residues. With 4 bases removed from V and 4 bases from J, the gap between germline ends came to 5 bases. Germline CDR1 MDHEN, CDR2 SYDVKM. Profiling relied on immunoSEQ multiplex PCR, and the TCRdb table lists in-frame clones only, not all of them. The sample yields about 1 million clones, around 74% seen once. The chain carries TRBV28 and TRBJ2-1; unclear D gene. The origin of this receptor is a young man in good health. Sequences were obtained from memory CD4+ T cells sorted from blood. Specified subset: CD45RA-negative fraction. In nucleotides, the CDR3 is TGTGCCAGCAGTTCACTATACAATGAGCAGTTCTTC. Translating it yields CASSSLYNEQFF.